The clone carrying this TCR beta chain was recorded at least ten times. Time point: sample taken at primary tumor resection. Unsorted whole RNA from tumor, nontumor lung or frozen PBMC underwent sequencing. Every molecule of TCR cDNA had its own unique molecular identifier. TCRdb re-analysed the 5' RACE reads in MiXCR, keeping a single row per CDR3 protein. The sample lists 40,000 to 55,000 distinct CDR3 sequences; 6.5% to 8% were seen once. The sample originates from a study of spatial heterogeneity in lung cancer. The sequence came from a female donor with early-stage non-small cell lung cancer. The material was PBMCs, obtained at surgery.

The CDR3 here is CASSYSSQGAYEQYF. The CDR3 DNA sequence: TGTGCCAGCAGTTACTCGTCACAGGGGGCTTACGAGCAGTACTTC. The chain links TRBV6-5 to TRBJ2-7; 9 bases match TRBD1. The CDR3 contains 15 residues. Trimming removed 0 bases from V and 4 bases from J; junction bases left unmatched: 4. Germline CDR1 MNHEY, CDR2 SVGAGI.